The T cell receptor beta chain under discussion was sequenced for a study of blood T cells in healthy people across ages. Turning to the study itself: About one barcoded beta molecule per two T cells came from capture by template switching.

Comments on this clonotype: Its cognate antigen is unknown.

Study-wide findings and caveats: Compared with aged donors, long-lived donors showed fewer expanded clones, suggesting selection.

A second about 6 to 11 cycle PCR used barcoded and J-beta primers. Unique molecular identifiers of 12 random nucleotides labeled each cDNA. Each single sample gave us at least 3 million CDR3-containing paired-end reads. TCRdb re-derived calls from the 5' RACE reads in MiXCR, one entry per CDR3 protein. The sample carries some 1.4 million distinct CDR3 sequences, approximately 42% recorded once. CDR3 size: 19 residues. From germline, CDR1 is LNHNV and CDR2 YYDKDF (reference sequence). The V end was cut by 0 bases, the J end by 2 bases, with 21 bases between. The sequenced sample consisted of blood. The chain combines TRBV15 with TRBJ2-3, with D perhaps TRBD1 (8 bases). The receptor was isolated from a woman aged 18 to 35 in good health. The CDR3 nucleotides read TGTGCCACCAGCAGAGATCCACAGGGGGGGGAGGTGAACACAGATACGCAGTATTTT. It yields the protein CATSRDPQGGEVNTDTQYF. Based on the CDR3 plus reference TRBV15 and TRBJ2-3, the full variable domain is DAMVIQNPRYQVTQFGKPVTLSCSQTLNHNVMYWYQQKSSQAPKLLFHYYDKDFNNEADTPDNFQSRRPNTSFCFLDIRSPGLGDTAMYLCATSRDPQGGEVNTDTQYFGPGTRLTVL.